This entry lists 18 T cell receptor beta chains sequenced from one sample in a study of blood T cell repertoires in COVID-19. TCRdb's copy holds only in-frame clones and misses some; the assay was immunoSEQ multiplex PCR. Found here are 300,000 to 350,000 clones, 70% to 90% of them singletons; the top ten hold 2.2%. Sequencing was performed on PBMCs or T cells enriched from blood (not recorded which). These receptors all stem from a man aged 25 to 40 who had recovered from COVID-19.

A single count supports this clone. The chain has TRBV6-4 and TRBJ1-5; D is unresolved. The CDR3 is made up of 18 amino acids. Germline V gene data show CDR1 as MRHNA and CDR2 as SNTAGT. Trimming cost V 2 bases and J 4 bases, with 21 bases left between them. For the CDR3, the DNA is TGTGCCAGCAGTGACCCCACCCGGCCCAGCGAATTGAATCAGCCCCAGCATTTT. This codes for CASSDPTRPSELNQPQHF.

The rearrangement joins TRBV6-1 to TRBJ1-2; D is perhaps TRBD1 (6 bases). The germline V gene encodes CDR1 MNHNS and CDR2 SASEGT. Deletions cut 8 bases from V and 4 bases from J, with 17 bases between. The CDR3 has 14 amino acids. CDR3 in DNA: TGTGCCAGCGCACGTTTACAGGGTACCTATGGCTACACCTTC. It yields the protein CASARLQGTYGYTF.

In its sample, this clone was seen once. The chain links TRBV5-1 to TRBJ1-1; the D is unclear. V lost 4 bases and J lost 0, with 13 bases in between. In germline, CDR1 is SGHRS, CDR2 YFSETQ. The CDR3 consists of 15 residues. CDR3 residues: CASSPQAGMNTEAFF. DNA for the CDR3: TGCGCCAGCAGCCCTCAGGCGGGAATGAACACTGAAGCTTTCTTT.

CDR3 region: CASSLRGGGADTQYF. The CDR3, as DNA: TGTGCCAGCAGCTTGCGAGGGGGCGGGGCAGATACGCAGTATTTT. This chain links TRBV7-9 with TRBJ2-3; tentative D call: TRBD1 (7 bases). CDR1 is SEHNR and CDR2 is FQNEAQ in the germline V gene (reference sequence). The CDR3 has 15 amino acids. The V end lost 3 bases, the J end lost 4 bases, and 14 bases lay between the germline ends. Based on the CDR3 plus reference TRBV7-9 and TRBJ2-3, the full variable domain is DTGVSQNPRHKITKRGQNVTFRCDPISEHNRLYWYRQTLGQGPEFLTYFQNEAQLEKSRLLSDRFSAERPKGSFSTLEIQRTEQGDSAMYLCASSLRGGGADTQYFGPGTRLTVL.

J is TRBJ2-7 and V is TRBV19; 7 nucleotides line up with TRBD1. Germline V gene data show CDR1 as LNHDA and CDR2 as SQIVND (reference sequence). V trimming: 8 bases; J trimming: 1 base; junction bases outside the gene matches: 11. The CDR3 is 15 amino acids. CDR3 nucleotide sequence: TGTGCCAGTGGTCAAGGTGGGACAGTATCCTACGAGCAGTACTTC. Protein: CASGQGGTVSYEQYF.

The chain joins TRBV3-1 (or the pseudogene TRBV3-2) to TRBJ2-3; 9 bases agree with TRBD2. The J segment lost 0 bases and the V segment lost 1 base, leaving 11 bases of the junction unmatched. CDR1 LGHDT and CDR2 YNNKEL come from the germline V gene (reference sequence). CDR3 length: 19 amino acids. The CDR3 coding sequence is TGTGCCAGCAGCCAAGCTCCTAGCGGGGATCAATTTAGCACAGATACGCAGTATTTT. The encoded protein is CASSQAPSGDQFSTDTQYF.

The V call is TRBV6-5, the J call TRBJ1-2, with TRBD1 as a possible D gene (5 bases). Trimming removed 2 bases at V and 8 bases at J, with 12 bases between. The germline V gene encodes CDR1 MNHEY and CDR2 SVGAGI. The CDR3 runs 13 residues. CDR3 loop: CASSYVRAGGYTF. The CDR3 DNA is TGTGCCAGCAGTTACGTCAGGGCGGGGGGCTACACCTTC.

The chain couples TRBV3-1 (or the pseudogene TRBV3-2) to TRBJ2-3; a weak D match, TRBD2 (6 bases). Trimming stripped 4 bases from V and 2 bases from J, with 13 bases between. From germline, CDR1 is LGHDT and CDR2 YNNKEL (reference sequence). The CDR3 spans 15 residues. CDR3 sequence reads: CASSLSEGNTDTQYF. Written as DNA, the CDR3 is TGTGCCAGCAGCCTGTCGGAGGGGAACACAGATACGCAGTATTTT.

CDR3 sequence: CAISEFVGTSYEQYF. The CDR3 nucleotides read TGTGCCATCAGTGAGTTTGTGGGCACCTCCTACGAGCAGTACTTC. The rearrangement links TRBV10-3 to TRBJ2-7; D unresolved. This CDR3 region has 15 residues. Trimming took off 1 base at V and 0 bases at J, with 10 bases between the two ends. The V gene's germline CDR1 is ENHRY and CDR2 SYGVKD.

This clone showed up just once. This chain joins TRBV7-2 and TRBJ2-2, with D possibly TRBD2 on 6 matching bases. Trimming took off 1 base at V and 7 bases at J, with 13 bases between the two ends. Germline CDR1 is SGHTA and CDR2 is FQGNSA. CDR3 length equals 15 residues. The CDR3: CASSLGLGRYGELFF. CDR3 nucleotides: TGTGCCAGCAGCTTAGGTTTAGGGAGGTACGGGGAGCTGTTTTTT.

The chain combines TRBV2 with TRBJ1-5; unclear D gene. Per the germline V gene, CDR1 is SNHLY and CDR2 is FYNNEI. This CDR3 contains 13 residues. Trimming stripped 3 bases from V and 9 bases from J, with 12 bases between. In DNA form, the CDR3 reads TGTGCCAGCAGTGAGCGGGCGTATCCGCCCCAGCATTTT. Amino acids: CASSERAYPPQHF.

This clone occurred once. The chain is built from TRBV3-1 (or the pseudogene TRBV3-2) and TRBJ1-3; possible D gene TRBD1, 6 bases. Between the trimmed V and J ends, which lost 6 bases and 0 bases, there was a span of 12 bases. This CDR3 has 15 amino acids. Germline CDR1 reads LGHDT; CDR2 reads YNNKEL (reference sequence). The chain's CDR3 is CASSGTPDSGNTIYF. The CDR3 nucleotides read TGTGCCAGCAGTGGGACACCCGACTCTGGAAACACCATATATTTT.

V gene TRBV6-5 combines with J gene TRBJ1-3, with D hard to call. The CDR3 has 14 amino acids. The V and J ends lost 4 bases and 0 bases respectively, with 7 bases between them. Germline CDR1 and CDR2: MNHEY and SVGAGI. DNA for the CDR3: TGTGCCAGCAGTTCAGCGATCTCTGGAAACACCATATATTTT. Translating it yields CASSSAISGNTIYF.

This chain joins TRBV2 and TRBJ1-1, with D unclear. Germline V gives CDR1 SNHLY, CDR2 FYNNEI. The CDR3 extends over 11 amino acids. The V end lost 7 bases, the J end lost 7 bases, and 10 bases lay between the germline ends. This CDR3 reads CASIPSFEAFF. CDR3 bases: TGTGCCAGCATTCCGAGCTTTGAAGCTTTCTTT.

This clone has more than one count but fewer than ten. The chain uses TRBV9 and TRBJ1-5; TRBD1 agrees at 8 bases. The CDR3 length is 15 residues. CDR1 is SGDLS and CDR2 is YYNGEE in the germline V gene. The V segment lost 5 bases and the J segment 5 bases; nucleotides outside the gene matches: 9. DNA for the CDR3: TGTGCCAGCAGTAGGGCAGGACAGGGTGATCAGCCCCAGCATTTT. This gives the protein CASSRAGQGDQPQHF. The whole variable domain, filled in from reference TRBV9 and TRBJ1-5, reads DSGVTQTPKHLITATGQRVTLRCSPRSGDLSVYWYQQSLDQGLQFLIQYYNGEERAKGNILERFSAQQFPDLHSELNLSSLELGDSALYFCASSRAGQGDQPQHFGDGTRLSIL.

The CDR3 bases are TGTGCCAGCAGTTTACAGGGGGATGAAAAACTGTTTTTT. It yields the protein CASSLQGDEKLFF. The chain links TRBV12-3 or TRBV12-4 to TRBJ1-4, with 7 bases aligning to TRBD1. The V and J ends lost 2 bases and 6 bases, in that order; junction bases with no gene match: 0. This CDR3 spans 13 amino acids.

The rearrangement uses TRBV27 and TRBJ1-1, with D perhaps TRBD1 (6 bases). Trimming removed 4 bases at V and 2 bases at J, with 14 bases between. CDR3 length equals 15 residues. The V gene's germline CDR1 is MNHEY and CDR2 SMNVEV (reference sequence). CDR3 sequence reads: CASSSQGRGNTEAFF. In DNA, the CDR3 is TGTGCCAGCAGTTCCCAGGGGAGGGGTAACACTGAAGCTTTCTTT.

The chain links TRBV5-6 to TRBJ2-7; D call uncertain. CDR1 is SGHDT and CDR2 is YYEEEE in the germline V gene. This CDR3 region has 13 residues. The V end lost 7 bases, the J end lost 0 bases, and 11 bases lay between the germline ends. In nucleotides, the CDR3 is TGTGCCAGCGGGCGTAGTAGCTCCTACGAGCAGTACTTC. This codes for CASGRSSSYEQYF.